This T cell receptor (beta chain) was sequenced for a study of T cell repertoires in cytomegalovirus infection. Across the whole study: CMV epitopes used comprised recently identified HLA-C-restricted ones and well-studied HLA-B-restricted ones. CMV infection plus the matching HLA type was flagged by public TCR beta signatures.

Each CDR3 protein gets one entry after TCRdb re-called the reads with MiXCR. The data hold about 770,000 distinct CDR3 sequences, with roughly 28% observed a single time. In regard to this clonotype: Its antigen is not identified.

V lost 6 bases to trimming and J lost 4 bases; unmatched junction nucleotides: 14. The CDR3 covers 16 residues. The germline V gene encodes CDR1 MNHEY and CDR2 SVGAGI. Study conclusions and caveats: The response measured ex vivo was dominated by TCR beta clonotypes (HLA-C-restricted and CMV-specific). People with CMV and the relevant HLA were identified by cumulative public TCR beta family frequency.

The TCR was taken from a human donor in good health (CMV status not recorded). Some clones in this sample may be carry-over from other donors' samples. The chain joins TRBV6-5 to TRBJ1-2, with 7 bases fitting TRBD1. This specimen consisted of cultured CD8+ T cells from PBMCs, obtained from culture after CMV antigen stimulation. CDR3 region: CASSVTLPEGAYGYTF. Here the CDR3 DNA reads TGTGCCAGCAGCGTCACACTCCCAGAGGGGGCCTATGGCTACACCTTC.